These T cell receptor beta chains were read from a single sample in a study of T cell repertoires in cytomegalovirus infection. TCRdb recomputed calls from the reads with MiXCR, one row per CDR3 protein. The table includes 90,000 to 130,000 distinct CDR3 sequences, 10% detected once. Their antigens remain unidentified. Sample: PBMCs, sequenced either directly or after in vitro stimulation (not recorded which). These receptors were collected from a human donor in good health (CMV status not recorded). Some clones in this sample may be carry-over from other donors' samples. Each CDR3 is given with its conserved first and last residue. The D gene is left open where the match is weak. Some rows mark clone size as missing; the rest say once, few, many or name a class of expanded clone.

D gene,J gene,V gene,clone size,CDR3 DNA,CDR3 protein
-,TRBJ2-2,TRBV12-3/TRBV12-4,many,TGTGCCAGCATGATACAGGGGGGGACCGGGGAGCTGTTTTTT,CASMIQGGTGELFF
-,TRBJ1-2,TRBV19,many,TGTGCCAGTACCCCACGTGGGGCTACAGGCTACACCTTC,CASTPRGATGYTF
-,TRBJ2-3,TRBV20-1,few,TGCAGTGCGGCGGGACGCACAGATACGCAGTATTTT,CSAAGRTDTQYF
-,TRBJ2-4,TRBV9,-,TGTGCCAGCAGCGTAGGAGGGAGCTTTGCCAAAAACATTCAGTACTTC,CASSVGGSFAKNIQYF
-,TRBJ2-2,TRBV7-2,many,TGTGCCAGCAGCTTAGGGGGGAATGGTAACACCGGGGAGCTGTTTTTT,CASSLGGNGNTGELFF
TRBD2,TRBJ2-5,TRBV28,few,TGTGCCAGCAGTCCGGGACTAGCGGGAGCAGAGACCCAGTACTTC,CASSPGLAGAETQYF
TRBD1,TRBJ2-2,TRBV12-3/TRBV12-4,few,TGTGCCAGCAGTTCACAGGGGACCGGGGAGCTGTTTTTT,CASSSQGTGELFF
TRBD2,TRBJ2-3,TRBV5-4,many,TGTGCCAGCAGCTTGGTTAGGGAGGGGGATACGCAGTATTTT,CASSLVREGDTQYF
TRBD2,TRBJ2-3,TRBV7-8,few,TGTGCCAGCAGCTTAATTTCTGGCGGGAGGGGCACAGATACGCAGTATTTT,CASSLISGGRGTDTQYF
TRBD2,TRBJ2-2,TRBV7-9,many,TGTGCCAGCAACGTAGCGGGAGGGCGAGAGCCCGGGGAGCTGTTTTTT,CASNVAGGREPGELFF
TRBD1,TRBJ2-5,TRBV28,few,TGTGCCAGCAGTCCAACGGACAGGGGCGAGGAGACCCAGTACTTC,CASSPTDRGEETQYF
-,TRBJ2-4,TRBV5-7,-,TGTGCCAGCCGGCAGGGGATTCCAAACATTCAGTACTTC,CASRQGIPNIQYF
TRBD1,TRBJ2-6,TRBV10-3,-,TGTGCCATCAGTGAGGCCGGGACAGGGGCAACTGGGGCCAACGTCCTGACTTTC,CAISEAGTGATGANVLTF
TRBD2,TRBJ2-3,TRBV5-1,many,TGCGCCAGCAGCTCTGTTAGTGGCGGGAGTGAAGACACAGATACGCAGTATTTT,CASSSVSGGSEDTDTQYF
-,TRBJ1-5,TRBV10-3,many,TGTGCCATCAGTGACAGGGAGAGCAATCAGCCCCAGCATTTT,CAISDRESNQPQHF
-,TRBJ2-7,TRBV20-1,few,TGCAGTGCTAGCGGCTGGGGCGAGCAGTACTTC,CSASGWGEQYF
TRBD2,TRBJ2-1,TRBV7-9,few,TGTGCCAGCAGCTTCCAAGGAACTAGCGGGGGTTACAATGAGCAGTTCTTC,CASSFQGTSGGYNEQFF
-,TRBJ2-5,TRBV7-2,many,TGTGCCAGCACCCCTAGCGTGACCCAGTACTTC,CASTPSVTQYF
TRBD1,TRBJ2-2,TRBV7-6,many,TGTGCCAGCAGCCCTTCGGACAGGGGGTTCACCGGGGAGCTGTTTTTT,CASSPSDRGFTGELFF
-,TRBJ2-7,TRBV12-3/TRBV12-4,few,TGTGCCAGCAGCCCACTACCGGGTCCTGCCTACGAGCAGTACTTC,CASSPLPGPAYEQYF
-,TRBJ1-3,TRBV12-3/TRBV12-4,many,TGTGCCAGCAGTTTAGTCCTTGGGGGTTCGTATGGAAACACCATATATTTT,CASSLVLGGSYGNTIYF
TRBD1,TRBJ2-1,TRBV11-2,few,TGTGCCAGCAGCGGCAGGGGGAATAAGGGTGGCTCCTACAATGAGCAGTTCTTC,CASSGRGNKGGSYNEQFF
TRBD1,TRBJ2-5,TRBV5-4,many,TGTGCCAGCCGGGACAGGGGGTTGGAGACCCAGTACTTC,CASRDRGLETQYF
-,TRBJ2-7,TRBV28,many,TGTGCCAGCAGTTTTACTCTTAGCTCCTACGAGCAGTACTTC,CASSFTLSSYEQYF
-,TRBJ1-6,TRBV4-3,-,TGCGCCAGCAGCCAAGACCGTAAGGTGGTGAGGGATTCACCCCTCCACTTT,CASSQDRKVVRDSPLHF
-,TRBJ2-7,TRBV4-2,-,TGTGCCAGCAGCCAAGATCGGGCTAGCGAGTTCTTCTCCTACGAGCAGTACTTC,CASSQDRASEFFSYEQYF
-,TRBJ1-3,TRBV12-5,many,TGTGCTAGTGGTTTAGCGACAGTCTCTGGAAACACCATATATTTT,CASGLATVSGNTIYF
TRBD2,TRBJ2-5,TRBV7-6,many,TGTGCCAGCAGCTTAGAAGCGGGAGGAGGGTTAAAGACCCAGTACTTC,CASSLEAGGGLKTQYF
-,TRBJ2-6,TRBV7-8,many,TGTGCCAGCAGCTTGGGGGTCCACTCTGGGGCCAACGTCCTGACTTTC,CASSLGVHSGANVLTF
TRBD2,TRBJ2-3,TRBV7-2,many,TGTGCCAGCAGCTTACCCCTGACTAGCGGAAACACAGATACGCAGTATTTT,CASSLPLTSGNTDTQYF
TRBD1,TRBJ1-5,TRBV27,many,TGTGCCAGCAGCCTTTATCTGGGCAGGCCAGGGGGCAGCAATCAGCCCCAGCATTTT,CASSLYLGRPGGSNQPQHF
-,TRBJ2-5,TRBV5-4,-,TGTGCCAGCAGCTTGTACATCGAAGAGACCCAGTACTTC,CASSLYIEETQYF